This T cell receptor beta chain was obtained from a study of T-cell reconstitution after alpha-beta-depleted transplantation in children. Notes on the study in general: TCRbeta diversity was high at day 60 in some patients (a result of surviving recipient T cells and thymic progenitors). Roughly two months post-transplant, alpha-beta T cells reportedly originated from several hundred graft clones that had expanded. Diversity and T-cell counts at one year after transplant derived mostly from new T cells.

Construction of the TCRbeta library involved unique molecular identifiers. TCRdb used MiXCR to reprocess the PCR reads, holding one entry per CDR3 protein. Here the sample spans 85,000 to 120,000 distinct CDR3 sequences, 5% to 6% being singletons. This CDR3 is built from 14 residues. The germline V gene encodes CDR1 LGHNT and CDR2 FRNRAP. V lost 6 bases to trimming and J lost 3 bases, with 15 bases between them. This clonotype was found many times. Its antigen is as yet unknown. The V call is TRBV12-5, the J call TRBJ2-7; weak D call: TRBD1 (6 bases). The TCR sequence derives from a female patient aged 2-9 years who had a stem cell transplant for Fanconi anemia, so the T cells may come from the graft donor. This specimen was PBMCs, mostly from graft donor cells, taken 60 days after TCRalphabeta/CD19-depleted stem cell transplant. The CDR3 sequence is CASGKQGFCYEQYF. In DNA, the CDR3 is TGTGCTAGTGGAAAACAGGGTTTTTGCTACGAGCAGTACTTC.